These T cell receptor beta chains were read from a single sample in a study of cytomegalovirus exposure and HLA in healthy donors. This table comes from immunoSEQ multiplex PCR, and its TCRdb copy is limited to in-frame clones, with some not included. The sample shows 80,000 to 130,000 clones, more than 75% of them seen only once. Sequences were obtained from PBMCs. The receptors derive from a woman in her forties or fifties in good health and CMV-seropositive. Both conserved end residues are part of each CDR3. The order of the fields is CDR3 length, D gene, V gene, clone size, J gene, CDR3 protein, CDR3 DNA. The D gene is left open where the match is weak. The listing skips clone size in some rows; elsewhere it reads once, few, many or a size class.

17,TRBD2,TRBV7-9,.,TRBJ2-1,CASSPRGQAGVWDEQFF,TGTGCCAGCAGTCCCAGGGGACAAGCGGGAGTATGGGATGAGCAGTTCTTC
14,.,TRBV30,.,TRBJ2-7,CAWSLSSESYEQYF,TGTGCCTGGAGTCTGTCTAGCGAGTCCTACGAGCAGTACTTC
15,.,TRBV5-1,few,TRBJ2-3,CASRPSSVPEDTQYF,TGCGCCAGCAGACCCTCGAGCGTTCCGGAGGATACGCAGTATTTT
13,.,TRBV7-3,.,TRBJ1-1,CASSPYGNTEAFF,TGTGCCAGCAGCCCGTACGGGAACACTGAAGCTTTCTTT
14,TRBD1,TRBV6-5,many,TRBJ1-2,CASTLRTGTYGYTF,TGTGCCAGCACCTTGAGGACAGGGACTTATGGCTACACCTTC
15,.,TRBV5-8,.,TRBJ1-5,CASSLRGRINQPQHF,TGTGCCAGCAGCTTGAGGGGGAGAATCAATCAGCCCCAGCATTTT
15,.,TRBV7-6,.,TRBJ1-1,CASSLGRGPTNEAFF,TGTGCCAGCAGCTTAGGGAGAGGGCCCACCAATGAAGCTTTCTTT
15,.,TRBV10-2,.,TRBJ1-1,CASPRERWGDTEAFF,TGCGCCAGCCCTCGGGAGAGATGGGGGGACACTGAAGCTTTCTTT
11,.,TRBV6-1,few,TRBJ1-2,CASSEVGRASF,TGTGCCAGCAGTGAAGTAGGCAGGGCCTCCTTC
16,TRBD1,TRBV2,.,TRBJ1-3,CASSLTRTGFGNTIYF,TGTGCCAGCAGTCTTACACGGACAGGGTTCGGAAACACCATATATTTT
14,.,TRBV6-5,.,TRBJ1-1,CASSYGQLNTEAFF,TGTGCCAGCAGTTACGGGCAGCTGAACACTGAAGCTTTCTTT
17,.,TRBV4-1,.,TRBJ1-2,CASSSSSGTGNHYGYTF,TGCGCCAGCAGCTCCTCCTCCGGGACTGGGAACCACTATGGCTACACCTTC
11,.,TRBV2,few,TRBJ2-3,CARTGNRPEYF,TGTGCCAGAACAGGGAACCGCCCGGAGTATTTT
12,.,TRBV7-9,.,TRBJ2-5,CASSRDLETQYF,TGTGCCAGCAGCCGGGACTTAGAGACCCAGTACTTC
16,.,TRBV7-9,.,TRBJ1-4,CASSLGPTLGGEKLFF,TGTGCCAGCAGCTTGGGGCCCACGCTGGGAGGGGAAAAACTGTTTTTT
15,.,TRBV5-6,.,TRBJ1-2,CASSLAVRVNYGYTF,TGTGCCAGCAGCTTGGCGGTCAGGGTTAACTATGGCTACACCTTC
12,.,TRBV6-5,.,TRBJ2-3,CASRPLGGTQYF,TGTGCCAGCAGACCTTTAGGAGGGACGCAGTATTTT
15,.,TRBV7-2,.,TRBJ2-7,CASSLGSRRYYEQYF,TGTGCCAGCAGCTTAGGATCTAGGAGATACTACGAGCAGTACTTC
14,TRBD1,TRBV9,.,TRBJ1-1,CASSVMTGEGIAFF,TGTGCCAGCAGCGTAATGACAGGGGAGGGGATTGCTTTCTTT
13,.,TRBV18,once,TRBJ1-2,CASSPPSGDGYTF,TGTGCCAGCTCACCACCGTCCGGGGATGGCTACACCTTC
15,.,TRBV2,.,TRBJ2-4,CASSETGRAKNIQYF,TGTGCCAGCAGTGAAACAGGTCGAGCCAAAAACATTCAGTACTTC
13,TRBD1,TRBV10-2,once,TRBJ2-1,CASTPTGGNEQFF,TGCGCCAGCACCCCGACAGGGGGCAATGAGCAGTTCTTC
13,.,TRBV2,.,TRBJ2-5,CASSSHGGETQYF,TGTGCCAGCAGTTCGCACGGCGGAGAGACCCAGTACTTC
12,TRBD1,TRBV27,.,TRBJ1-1,CASSGTGREAFF,TGTGCCAGCAGCGGGACAGGGCGTGAAGCTTTCTTT